These 9 T cell receptor beta chains share one sample of origin, sequenced in a study of metastatic and nonmetastatic thyroid tumors. All patients were treatment-naive before thyroid surgery. TCRdb re-called the PCR reads through MiXCR. The sample includes approximately 20,000 clones, 35% to 40% of them seen just once. Material for sequencing was tumor tissue. These receptors came from a female donor with papillary thyroid cancer or a benign thyroid nodule (not recorded which). Some clones in this sample may be carry-over from other donors' samples.

There are a few counts of this clone. This chain links TRBV6-2 or TRBV6-3 with TRBJ2-1; 11 nucleotides agree with TRBD2. CDR1 and CDR2 (germline): MNHEY, SVGEGT. The CDR3 contains 18 residues. The ends lost 2 bases at V and 8 bases at J; junction bases unmatched: 14. CDR3 bases: TGTGCCAGCAGTTACCCGTGGGCCCCTAGCGGGAGGATGGATGAGCAGTTCTTC. It codes for CASSYPWAPSGRMDEQFF.

V usage is TRBV6-2 or TRBV6-3 and J usage is TRBJ2-6, with D tentatively TRBD2 (6 bases). V gave up 0 bases and J gave up 0 bases, with 21 bases separating them. The germline V gene has CDR1 MNHEY and CDR2 SVGEGT. This CDR3 region has 21 residues. DNA of the CDR3: TGTGCCAGCAGTTACTCAAGTTGGGTCGGGACTCCAAGCTCTGGGGCCAACGTCCTGACTTTC. Residues: CASSYSSWVGTPSSGANVLTF.

This clone was recorded a few times. The J gene is TRBJ1-2, the V gene TRBV28; D might be TRBD1 (6 bases). The length of the CDR3 is 13 residues. Germline loops: CDR1 MDHEN, CDR2 SYDVKM. CDR3: CAIQGRSYYGYTF. The DNA of the CDR3 is TGTGCGATACAGGGCAGATCCTACTATGGCTACACCTTC.

The gene calls are TRBV7-9 and TRBJ1-1; TRBD1 matches at 10 bases. Germline CDR1 and CDR2: SEHNR and FQNEAQ (reference sequence). V trimming: 1 base; J trimming: 1 base; junction bases outside the gene matches: 0. CDR3 length: 15 residues. The CDR3 DNA reads TGTGCCAGCAGCTTAGGGGACAGGGGGAACACTGAAGCTTTCTTT. Encoded protein: CASSLGDRGNTEAFF.

In its sample, this clone was seen many times. J is TRBJ2-7 and V is TRBV10-2, with 10 bases aligning to TRBD1. The CDR3 runs 14 residues. The junction had 3 bases not matched to a gene; V was cut back by 4 bases and J by 3 bases. In germline, CDR1 is WSHSY, CDR2 SAAADI. The CDR3: CASSGDRGIYEQYF. In nucleotides, the CDR3 is TGCGCCAGCAGTGGGGACAGGGGAATCTACGAGCAGTACTTC.

In its sample, this clone was seen a few times. The gene calls are TRBV2 and TRBJ2-1, with 10 bases lining up with TRBD2. The CDR3 loop spans 14 amino acids. Germline CDR1 SNHLY, CDR2 FYNNEI. V lost 3 bases, J lost 8 bases, and 4 bases stayed unmatched. CDR3 nucleotide sequence: TGTGCCAGCAGTGACCCTAGCGGGAGCGATGAGCAGTTCTTC. Protein product: CASSDPSGSDEQFF.

The CDR3 nucleotides are TGTGCCACCAGAGCGGACGGAAACTATGGCTACACCTTC. Protein: CATRADGNYGYTF. The chain uses TRBV24-1 and TRBJ1-2; D gene ambiguous. The ends were cut back, 7 bases at V and 2 bases at J, with 10 bases in the middle. The CDR3 consists of 13 residues. Germline CDR1 is KGHDR and CDR2 is SFDVKD.

Concerning this clone: The sample has other DNA sequences that encode this CDR3 too. The genes are TRBV7-2 and TRBJ1-2; D possibly corresponds to TRBD1 (6 bases). V lost 3 bases, J lost 2 bases, and 13 bases lay in between. Germline V gene sequence: CDR1 SGHTA, CDR2 FQGNSA. The CDR3 spans 15 residues. CDR3 DNA: TGTGCCAGCAGCTTGGGACAAACGGGAAACTATGGCTACACCTTC. It codes for CASSLGQTGNYGYTF.

CDR3 coding DNA: TGTGCCAGCAGTCTTAGAGGGGGGGGCACAGATACGCAGTATTTT. It is translated as CASSLRGGGTDTQYF. The chain carries TRBV2 and TRBJ2-3; weak D call: TRBD2 (7 bases). The CDR3 is 15 residues long. Trimming took 5 bases from V and 1 from J, leaving 13 bases between them. CDR1 is SNHLY and CDR2 is FYNNEI in the germline V gene.